What follows are 2 T cell receptor beta chains derived from one specimen sequenced in a study of T cells in Graves' hyperthyroidism and ophthalmopathy. TCR beta CDR3 regions were amplified from RNA transcripts. The TCR CDR3 was amplified in a first-round RT-PCR using the HTBI primer set. TCRdb ran MiXCR on the multiplex PCR reads and lists one entry per CDR3 protein. This sample has fewer than 350,000 distinct CDR3 sequences, with around 15% found just once. Source material: blood. Receptor source: a woman between 45 and 65 years old with Graves' hyperthyroidism that later progressed to Graves' ophthalmopathy.

This clonotype has a count of ten or more. The V call is TRBV28, the J call TRBJ1-5, with D perhaps matching TRBD1 (6 bases). Germline V gene sequence: CDR1 MDHEN, CDR2 SYDVKM. This CDR3 region has 18 residues. The ends were cut back, 8 bases at V and 0 bases at J, with 23 bases in the middle. The CDR3 is CASQPLPGHLYSNQPQHF. The CDR3 nucleotides are TGTGCCAGCCAACCCCTGCCGGGACATCTATATAGCAATCAGCCCCAGCATTTT.

This clonotype occurred many times. The chain uses TRBV2 and TRBJ1-3, with unresolved D. V lost 6 bases and J lost 6, with 9 bases in between. Looked up from germline, CDR1 is SNHLY and CDR2 is FYNNEI. The CDR3 totals 12 residues. CDR3 nucleotides: TGTGCCAGCAGCCCCGGGGTAAACACCATATATTTT. Amino acid sequence: CASSPGVNTIYF.